Each of the 17 T cell receptor beta chains below was sequenced from the same sample in a study of blood T cell repertoires in COVID-19. TCRdb's table, derived via immunoSEQ multiplex PCR, lists solely in-frame clones and lacks some. The sample records around 40,000 clones, 85% to 90% being singletons. Sequencing was done on a sample of peripheral blood. The receptor source for this set is a human donor in a cohort sampled during active COVID-19.

The chain has TRBV24-1 and TRBJ2-3; 10 nucleotides agree with TRBD1. Germline V gene data show CDR1 as KGHDR and CDR2 as SFDVKD. The CDR3 consists of 15 residues. V lost 7 bases to trimming and J lost 7 bases; unmatched junction nucleotides: 10. The CDR3 DNA follows: TGTGCCACCAGCGAGGGACAGGGGCCGAGATATACGCAGTATTTT. Translating gives CATSEGQGPRYTQYF.

The chain has TRBV6-6 and TRBJ1-5, with no clear D. The CDR3 is made up of 12 amino acids. V lost 7 bases, J lost 4 bases, and 8 bases lay in between. Germline CDR1 reads MNHNY; CDR2 reads SVGAGI (reference sequence). The CDR3 loop is CASTEGNQPQHF. The CDR3 coding sequence is TGTGCCAGCACCGAGGGAAATCAGCCCCAGCATTTT.

This rearrangement joins TRBV9 to TRBJ2-5; no clear D. Germline lookup yields CDR1 SGDLS and CDR2 YYNGEE. Trimming removed 0 bases from V and 4 bases from J, with 10 bases in between. This CDR3 has 14 residues. CDR3 in DNA: TGTGCCAGCAGCGTAGGAACAGTGGGAGAGACCCAGTACTTC. It codes for CASSVGTVGETQYF.

The chain is built from TRBV10-1 and TRBJ2-7, with D maybe TRBD1 (5 bases). The CDR3 runs 16 residues. V was cut by 0 bases and J by 5 bases, with 17 bases left in between. Germline V lookup: CDR1 WNHNN, CDR2 SYGVQD (reference sequence). CDR3 nucleotides: TGCGCCAGCAGTGAGTCCGGTATTGCAGGGATCGACGAGCAGTACTTC. Its protein is CASSESGIAGIDEQYF.

The J gene is TRBJ1-1, the V gene TRBV4-1; D perhaps matches TRBD1 (6 bases). The germline CDR1 and CDR2 sequences are MGHRA and YSYEKL. The CDR3 spans 13 residues. Trimming stripped 3 bases from V and 11 bases from J, with 16 bases between. The CDR3 sequence: CASSQLQGVGAFF. The DNA of the CDR3 is TGCGCCAGCAGCCAGTTACAGGGCGTAGGGGCTTTCTTT.

CDR3 nucleotides: TGTGCCAGCTCACTCTTCCAAGGACAGAAGAACACTGAAGCTTTCTTT. Amino acid sequence: CASSLFQGQKNTEAFF. The chain uses TRBV18 and TRBJ1-1, with D tentatively TRBD1 (6 bases). The ends were cut back, 4 bases at V and 1 base at J, with 16 bases in the middle. Germline V gives CDR1 KGHSH, CDR2 LQKENI. This CDR3 comprises 16 residues.

The chain employs TRBV5-1 and TRBJ2-7; D is perhaps TRBD1 (6 bases). Germline V gives CDR1 SGHRS, CDR2 YFSETQ. The CDR3 sequence is 14 residues long. Deletions cut 4 bases from V and 0 bases from J, with 11 bases between. The CDR3 DNA reads as TGCGCCAGCAGCCCCGACAGGCCCTCCTACGAGCAGTACTTC. Amino acids: CASSPDRPSYEQYF.

On this clone: One end of the junction varies from germline; a read error may be responsible. The chain recombines TRBV24-1 with TRBJ2-2; TRBD2 matches at 9 bases. The CDR3 covers 14 residues. CDR1 and CDR2 from the germline V gene are KGHDR and SFDVKD. The CDR3 reads CASSGGTNTGELFF. For the CDR3, the DNA is TGTGCCTCCAGCGGGGGGACTAACACCGGGGAGCTGTTTTTT.

This clone was picked up one time. The genes are TRBV5-1 and TRBJ1-2; tentatively, D is TRBD1 (5 bases). The CDR3 contains 14 residues. Looked up from germline, CDR1 is SGHRS and CDR2 is YFSETQ. The V and J ends lost 1 base and 3 bases respectively, with 10 bases between them. CDR3 loop: CASSLSGPDYGYTF. The DNA for the CDR3 is TGCGCCAGCAGCTTGTCAGGGCCCGACTATGGCTACACCTTC.

Only one count was recorded for this clone. This sequence joins TRBV5-5 and TRBJ2-1, with 7 bases fitting TRBD2. The CDR3 length is 14 residues. The trim removed 6 bases at V and 8 bases at J, leaving 11 bases unmatched. CDR1 is SGHKS, CDR2 YYEKEE, per germline (reference sequence). The CDR3 region has the DNA TGTGCCAGCACCCTATCGACTAGCCGCTATGAGCAGTTCTTC. Protein: CASTLSTSRYEQFF.

This chain connects TRBV6-6 to TRBJ1-4; D unclear. Germline CDR1 reads MNHNY; CDR2 reads SVGAGI (reference sequence). Trimming stripped 6 bases from V and 0 bases from J, with 8 bases between. CDR3 length: 14 amino acids. The CDR3 reads CASSTYTTNEKLFF. CDR3 nucleotide sequence: TGTGCCAGCAGCACCTATACAACTAATGAAAAACTGTTTTTT.

CDR3 in DNA: TGTGCCAGTAGTATAGTATCGGGTGTTGAGACCCAGTACTTC. The encoded protein is CASSIVSGVETQYF. J is TRBJ2-5 and V is TRBV19; D gene uncertain. The germline V gene encodes CDR1 LNHDA and CDR2 SQIVND (reference sequence). V dropped 1 base and J dropped 5 bases, with 11 bases sitting between them. The CDR3 consists of 14 residues.

The gene calls are TRBV7-3 and TRBJ2-1; 9 bases are a match to TRBD1. The CDR3 spans 15 residues. CDR1 and CDR2 (germline): SGHTA, FQGTGA. V trimming: 1 base; J trimming: 6 bases; junction bases outside the gene matches: 4. DNA for the CDR3: TGTGCCAGCAGCTTAAAGGAGACAGGGGGCAATGAGCAGTTCTTC. It yields the protein CASSLKETGGNEQFF.

The rearrangement uses TRBV29-1 and TRBJ1-2; TRBD1 might be the D (6 bases). Deletions cut 0 bases from V and 3 bases from J, with 14 bases between. In germline, CDR1 is SQVTM, CDR2 ANQGSEA. This CDR3 contains 15 residues. CDR3 sequence: CSVEDLQGGYYGYTF. The CDR3 bases are TGCAGCGTTGAAGATCTTCAAGGGGGTTACTATGGCTACACCTTC.

J is TRBJ1-2 and V is TRBV12-3 or TRBV12-4, with D possibly being TRBD1 (6 bases). Trimming cost V 6 bases and J 4 bases, with 12 bases left between them. The CDR3 is 13 residues long. The CDR3 DNA reads TGTGCCAGCAGATCGGGACAAACCTATGGCTACACCTTC. Encoded protein: CASRSGQTYGYTF.

The rearrangement joins TRBV6-5 to TRBJ1-2; tentatively, D is TRBD1 (5 bases). The CDR3 is 14 amino acids. Trimming took off 4 bases at V and 0 bases at J, with 9 bases between the two ends. Germline V gene data show CDR1 as MNHEY and CDR2 as SVGAGI. Written as DNA, the CDR3 is TGTGCCAGCAGTTTTGGGGGGGCTAACTATGGCTACACCTTC. This sequence encodes CASSFGGANYGYTF.

V gene TRBV25-1 combines with J gene TRBJ2-5; 11 nucleotides align to TRBD2. The J segment lost 5 bases and the V segment lost 8 bases, leaving 10 bases of the junction unmatched. The CDR3 consists of 15 residues. Germline V lookup: CDR1 MGHDK, CDR2 SYGVNS. CDR3 DNA sequence: TGTGCCAGCGGGGAAGGGACTAGCGGTAGGGAGACCCAGTACTTC. Translating gives CASGEGTSGRETQYF.